The sequence of this T cell receptor beta chain was determined in a study of monozygotic twins with inflammatory bowel disease. Study findings and constraints: Especially with disease activity, IBD patients shared fewer clonotypes with others than healthy twins did. There was no support for any single strong signal or clonotype associated with IBD.

Using the 5' RACE reads, TCRdb records one entry per CDR3 protein without DNA. In total, the table holds 300,000 to 400,000 distinct CDR3 sequences. The authors drew roughly 2.5 ml of blood from each donor. The germline CDR1 and CDR2 sequences are SGHRS and YFSETQ. The CDR3 has 15 residues. Remarks on this clonotype: Its antigen is unknown.

The sequenced material came from blood. This chain links TRBV5-1 with TRBJ2-7; there is no DNA to check the TCRdb D call of TRBD1. This clonotype originated in a human donor with ulcerative colitis or Crohn's disease, or a healthy co-twin of an affected twin (not recorded which). The CDR3 spells CASSLVKQGANEQYF. The full variable domain, with the rest looked up from reference TRBV5-1 and TRBJ2-7, is KAGVTQTPRYLIKTRGQQVTLSCSPISGHRSVSWYQQTPGQGLQFLFEYFSETQRNKGNFPGRFSGRQFSNSRSEMNVSTLELGDSALYLCASSLVKQGANEQYFGPGTRLTVT.